The 20 T cell receptor beta chains presented below share a single source sample, sequenced in a study of cytomegalovirus exposure and HLA in healthy donors. Use of 60 Vbeta and 13 Jbeta primers characterized the PCR. The method was immunoSEQ multiplex PCR; TCRdb's version includes in-frame clones alone and lacks a portion of them. The profile shows 100,000 to 150,000 clones, 17% of them singletons. The source material was PBMCs. These receptors came from a female donor in good health and CMV-seropositive.

This clone was detected a few times. The rearrangement joins TRBV29-1 to TRBJ2-3; 8 nucleotides line up with TRBD2. The trim removed 6 bases at V and 2 bases at J, leaving 10 bases unmatched. This CDR3 is built from 15 residues. Germline assignment: CDR1 SQVTM and CDR2 ANQGSEA. CDR3 nucleotides: TGCAGCGTGGCCGGGACTAGACCTACCACAGATACGCAGTATTTT. Translation: CSVAGTRPTTDTQYF.

The CDR3 bases are TGTGCCAGCAGTTCCCACCTCAGACAGGGAGCTAATGAAAAACTGTTTTTT. It is translated as CASSSHLRQGANEKLFF. The chain recombines TRBV27 with TRBJ1-4, with TRBD1 matching 7 bases. Germline V gives CDR1 MNHEY, CDR2 SMNVEV (reference sequence). The V segment lost 4 bases and the J segment 3 bases; nucleotides outside the gene matches: 11. This CDR3 spans 17 amino acids.

This chain joins TRBV5-1 and TRBJ1-6; 9 positions agree with TRBD1. From germline, CDR1 is SGHRS and CDR2 YFSETQ. Unmatched junction bases numbered 24, after V lost 4 bases and J lost 7 bases. The CDR3 has 21 residues. CDR3 nucleotide sequence: TGCGCCAGCAGCCTCGGTAAACCCCGGGAGCCACAGGGGGCACGAAATTCACCCCTCCACTTT. Protein product: CASSLGKPREPQGARNSPLHF.

The chain is built from TRBV28 and TRBJ1-1; the match to TRBD1 covers 7 bases. The V gene end was trimmed by 5 bases and the J gene end by 5 bases; junction bases not matched to a gene: 5. Germline-derived CDR1 and CDR2 are MDHEN and SYDVKM. The CDR3 spans 13 residues. The chain's CDR3 is CASSQTGRTEAFF. Written as DNA, the CDR3 is TGTGCCAGCAGTCAGACAGGGAGAACTGAAGCTTTCTTT.

The gene calls are TRBV5-1 and TRBJ1-2; D may be TRBD1 (6 bases). This CDR3 spans 17 amino acids. The V gene's germline CDR1 is SGHRS and CDR2 YFSETQ. Trimming shortened V by 4 bases and J by 4 bases, and 23 bases separated the two germline ends. CDR3 amino acids: CASSPGGRFTEGYGYTF. The CDR3 DNA follows: TGCGCCAGCAGCCCGGGGGGCAGGTTTACAGAAGGCTATGGCTACACCTTC. Complete variable domain (other parts from reference TRBV5-1 and TRBJ1-2): KAGVTQTPRYLIKTRGQQVTLSCSPISGHRSVSWYQQTPGQGLQFLFEYFSETQRNKGNFPGRFSGRQFSNSRSEMNVSTLELGDSALYLCASSPGGRFTEGYGYTFGSGTRLTVV.

This clone appeared once. This sequence joins TRBV9 and TRBJ2-6; TRBD1 is a possible D gene (6 bases). V lost 4 bases and J lost 0, with 11 bases in between. The CDR3 spans 16 residues. Germline CDR1 is SGDLS and CDR2 is YYNGEE. CDR3 nucleotide sequence: TGTGCCAGCAGCAACAACAGGGACTCTGGGGCCAACGTCCTGACTTTC. Encoded protein: CASSNNRDSGANVLTF. Drawing the rest from reference TRBV9 and TRBJ2-6, the complete variable domain is DSGVTQTPKHLITATGQRVTLRCSPRSGDLSVYWYQQSLDQGLQFLIQYYNGEERAKGNILERFSAQQFPDLHSELNLSSLELGDSALYFCASSNNRDSGANVLTFGAGSRLTVL.

A few counts support this clone. The chain carries TRBV10-3 and TRBJ2-3; D perhaps matches TRBD2 (7 bases). V lost 4 bases, J lost 0 bases, and 17 bases lay in between. Per germline, CDR1 ENHRY and CDR2 SYGVKD. The length of the CDR3 is 17 residues. The CDR3 loop reads CAISAPAAGASTDTQYF. In DNA form, the CDR3 reads TGTGCCATCAGTGCCCCTGCTGCGGGGGCTAGCACAGATACGCAGTATTTT.

This clone was seen only a few times. The chain is built from TRBV5-1 and TRBJ2-7, with D perhaps matching TRBD2 (6 bases). The V end lost 0 bases, the J end lost 2 bases, and 15 bases lay between the germline ends. Germline V gene sequence: CDR1 SGHRS, CDR2 YFSETQ. The length of the CDR3 is 16 residues. The CDR3 reads CASSLDGGSLPYEQYF. CDR3 sequence (DNA): TGCGCCAGCAGCTTGGATGGGGGGTCGTTGCCCTACGAGCAGTACTTC.

V gene TRBV4-1 combines with J gene TRBJ2-7, with 8 bases that match TRBD1. Germline loops: CDR1 MGHRA, CDR2 YSYEKL. The trim removed 3 bases at V and 7 bases at J, leaving 11 bases unmatched. The CDR3 is 15 residues long. The chain's CDR3 is CASSHLRTGYGEQYF. Here the CDR3 DNA reads TGCGCCAGCAGCCACCTCCGGACAGGGTATGGGGAGCAGTACTTC.

This clone was observed a handful of times. The V call is TRBV28, the J call TRBJ2-7, with D maybe TRBD2 (7 bases). The V gene lost 1 base and the J gene lost 5 bases, with 12 bases spanning the gap. The germline CDR1 and CDR2 sequences are MDHEN and SYDVKM. The CDR3 has 14 residues. The CDR3, as DNA: TGTGCCAGCAGTTTATTGCGGGGGACAAACGAGCAGTACTTC. Translated: CASSLLRGTNEQYF.

A few counts support this clone. The chain links TRBV30 to TRBJ2-1, with 12 nucleotides matching TRBD2. CDR1 GTSNPN and CDR2 SVGIG come from the germline V gene (reference sequence). With V trimmed by 0 bases and J by 10 bases, 13 bases remained unmatched. This CDR3 is 17 amino acids long. The chain's CDR3 is CAWSVYRTSGRLREQFF. DNA for the CDR3: TGTGCCTGGAGTGTATATAGAACTAGCGGGAGGTTAAGGGAGCAGTTCTTC.

The table lists this clone with a few counts. The chain links TRBV30 to TRBJ1-1, with D perhaps TRBD1 (6 bases). Germline lookup yields CDR1 GTSNPN and CDR2 SVGIG (reference sequence). This CDR3 region has 12 residues. The V end was cut by 8 bases, the J end by 0 bases, with 10 bases between. The CDR3 protein is CAARGMNTEAFF. The CDR3 DNA sequence: TGTGCCGCGAGGGGGATGAACACTGAAGCTTTCTTT.

This chain links TRBV1 with TRBJ1-2. TRBV1 is an annotated pseudogene. CDR3 length equals 16 residues. CDR3 region: CTSSPLGGFPNYGYTF. In DNA, the CDR3 is TGCACCAGCAGCCCTCTGGGAGGGTTCCCTAACTATGGCTACACCTTC.

This clone has more than one count but fewer than ten. J is TRBJ1-1 and V is TRBV6-6, with a tentative D call TRBD1 (6 bases). The CDR3 runs to 12 residues. Germline values: CDR1 MNHNY, CDR2 SVGAGI (reference sequence). V lost 9 bases to trimming and J lost 7 bases, with 15 bases between them. CDR3 in amino acids: CASHGTPFEAFF. CDR3 DNA: TGTGCCAGTCACGGGACACCTTTTGAAGCTTTCTTT.

V is TRBV7-9 and J is TRBJ2-1, with a tentative D call TRBD2 (5 bases). This CDR3 has 13 amino acids. With 7 bases removed from V and 0 bases from J, the gap between germline ends came to 7 bases. The germline CDR1 and CDR2 sequences are SEHNR and FQNEAQ (reference sequence). Here the CDR3 DNA reads TGTGCCAGCACCCGGGACTCCTACAATGAGCAGTTCTTC. It encodes CASTRDSYNEQFF.

This chain uses TRBV27 with TRBJ2-3, with 10 bases aligning to TRBD2. V lost 7 bases, J lost 2 bases, and 6 bases stayed unmatched. Germline V gene lookup returns CDR1 MNHEY and CDR2 SMNVEV (reference sequence). The CDR3 covers 15 residues. CDR3 nucleotides: TGTGCCAGCACTTCACTAGCGGGGTACACAGATACGCAGTATTTT. Its translation: CASTSLAGYTDTQYF.

The sample holds a few counts of this clone. J is TRBJ2-3 and V is TRBV5-6; D possibly corresponds to TRBD1 (5 bases). Germline V gives CDR1 SGHDT, CDR2 YYEEEE. Trimming took off 1 base at V and 3 bases at J, with 15 bases between the two ends. CDR3 length: 16 amino acids. CDR3 nucleotide sequence: TGTGCCAGCAGCTTGTTTTCAGGGTCATTAACAGATACGCAGTATTTT. It specifies CASSLFSGSLTDTQYF.

This clone was found a few times. V gene TRBV2 combines with J gene TRBJ1-2; D is unclear. CDR3 length: 12 residues. Germline V CDR1 and CDR2: SNHLY, FYNNEI. Trimming left V 7 bases short and J 5 bases short, with 11 bases between. DNA of the CDR3: TGTGCCAGCACGGGATCCTTTTATGGCTACACCTTC. This translates into CASTGSFYGYTF.

CDR3 region: CASRTGGVVGEAFF. The CDR3 region has the DNA TGTGCCAGCCGTACAGGGGGCGTTGTTGGTGAAGCTTTCTTT. The V and J genes are TRBV28 and TRBJ1-1, with 9 bases aligning to TRBD1. The V segment lost 8 bases and the J segment 7 bases; nucleotides outside the gene matches: 11. Germline V CDR1 and CDR2: MDHEN, SYDVKM. There are 14 residues in the CDR3. The variable domain in full, completed from reference TRBV28 and TRBJ1-1, reads DVKVTQSSRYLVKRTGEKVFLECVQDMDHENMFWYRQDPGLGLRLIYFSYDVKMKEKGDIPEGYSVSREKKERFSLILESASTNQTSMYLCASRTGGVVGEAFFGQGTRLTVV.

The rearrangement joins TRBV7-8 to TRBJ1-1, with 11 bases identical to TRBD1. Per germline, CDR1 SGHVS and CDR2 FQNEAQ. J lost 5 bases, V lost 8 bases, and 10 bases had no gene match. The CDR3 covers 15 residues. The CDR3 nucleotides are TGTGCCAGCCGAAAACAAGGGACAGGGGGGACTGAAGCTTTCTTT. Translating it yields CASRKQGTGGTEAFF.